This T cell receptor (beta chain) was captured in a study of T cells in Graves' hyperthyroidism and ophthalmopathy. RNA transcripts yielded amplified TCR beta CDR3 regions. Initially, a first-round RT-PCR of the TCR CDR3 employed the HTBI primer set. TCRdb used MiXCR to reprocess the multiplex PCR reads, holding one entry per CDR3 protein. This table holds roughly 520,000 distinct CDR3 sequences, around 24% found once. CDR1 and CDR2 (germline): ENHRY, SYGVKD. The length of the CDR3 is 14 residues. Between the trimmed V and J ends, which lost 0 bases and 2 bases, there was a span of 8 bases. This clonotype has ten or more counts.

V is TRBV10-3 and J is TRBJ2-7; no definite D call. The receptor's source is a woman aged 25 to 39 with Graves' ophthalmopathy. Sequencing was done on a sample of blood. CDR3: CAISESVQTYEQYF. The CDR3 nucleotides are TGTGCCATCAGTGAGTCAGTACAGACCTACGAGCAGTACTTC.